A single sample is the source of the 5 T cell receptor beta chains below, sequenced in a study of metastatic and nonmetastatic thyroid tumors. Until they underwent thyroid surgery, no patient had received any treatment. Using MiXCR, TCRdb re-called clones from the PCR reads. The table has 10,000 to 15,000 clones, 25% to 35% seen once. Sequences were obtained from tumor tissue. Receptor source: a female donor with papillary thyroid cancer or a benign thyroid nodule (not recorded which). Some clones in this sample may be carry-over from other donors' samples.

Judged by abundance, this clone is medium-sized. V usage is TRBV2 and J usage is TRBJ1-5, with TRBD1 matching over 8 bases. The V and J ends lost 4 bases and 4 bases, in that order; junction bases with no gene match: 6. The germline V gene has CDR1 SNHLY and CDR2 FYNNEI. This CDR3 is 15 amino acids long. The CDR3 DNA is TGTGCCAGCAGTGTCTACAGGGGGTCGAATCAGCCCCAGCATTTT. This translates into CASSVYRGSNQPQHF.

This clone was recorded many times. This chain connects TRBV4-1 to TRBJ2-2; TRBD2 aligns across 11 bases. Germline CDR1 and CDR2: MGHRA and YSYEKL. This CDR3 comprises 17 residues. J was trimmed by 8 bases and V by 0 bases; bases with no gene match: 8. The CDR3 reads CASSQELAGGPRGELFF. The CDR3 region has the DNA TGCGCCAGCAGCCAAGAATTAGCGGGAGGGCCGCGGGGGGAGCTGTTTTTT.

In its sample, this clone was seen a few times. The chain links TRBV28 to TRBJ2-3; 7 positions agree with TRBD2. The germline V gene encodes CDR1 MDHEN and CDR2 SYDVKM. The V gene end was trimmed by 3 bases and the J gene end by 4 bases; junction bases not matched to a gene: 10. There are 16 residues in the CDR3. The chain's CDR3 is CASSLEAGRGPDTQYF. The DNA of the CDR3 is TGTGCCAGCAGTTTGGAAGCGGGGCGGGGCCCAGATACGCAGTATTTT.

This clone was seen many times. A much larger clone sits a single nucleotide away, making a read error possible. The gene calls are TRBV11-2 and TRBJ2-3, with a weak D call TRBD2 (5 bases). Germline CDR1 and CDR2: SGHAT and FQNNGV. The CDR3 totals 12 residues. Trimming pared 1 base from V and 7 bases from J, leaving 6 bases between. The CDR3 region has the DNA TGTGCCAGCAGCTTAGGAGGGTATACGCAGTATTTT. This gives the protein CASSLGGYTQYF.

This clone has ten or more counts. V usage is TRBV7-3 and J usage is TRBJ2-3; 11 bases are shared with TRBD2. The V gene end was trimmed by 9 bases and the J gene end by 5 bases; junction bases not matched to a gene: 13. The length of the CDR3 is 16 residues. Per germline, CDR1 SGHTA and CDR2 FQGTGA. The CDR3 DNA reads TGTGCCAGTGGAAAGGGTAACGGACTAGCGGGAGATACGCAGTATTTT. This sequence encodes CASGKGNGLAGDTQYF.